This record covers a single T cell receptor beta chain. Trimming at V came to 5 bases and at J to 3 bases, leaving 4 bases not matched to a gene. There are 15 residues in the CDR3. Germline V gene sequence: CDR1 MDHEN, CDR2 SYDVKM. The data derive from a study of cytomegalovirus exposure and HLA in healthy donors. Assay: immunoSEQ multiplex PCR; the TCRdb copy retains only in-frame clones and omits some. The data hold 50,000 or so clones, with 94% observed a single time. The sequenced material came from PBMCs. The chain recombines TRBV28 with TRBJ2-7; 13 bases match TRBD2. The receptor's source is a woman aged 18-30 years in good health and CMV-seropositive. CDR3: CASSPRTSGGYEQYF. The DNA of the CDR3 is TGTGCCAGCAGTCCCCGGACTAGCGGGGGCTACGAGCAGTACTTC.